Listed here are 20 T cell receptor beta chains from one sample, sequenced in a study of cytomegalovirus exposure and HLA in healthy donors. The PCR ran on 60 Vbeta and 13 Jbeta primers. Assay: immunoSEQ multiplex PCR; the TCRdb copy retains only in-frame clones and omits some. The sample includes 100,000 to 150,000 clones, around three quarters of them seen just once. Input material: PBMCs. These receptors were collected from a man aged 25-45 years in good health and CMV-seronegative.

The table lists this clone with a count of one. In DNA, the CDR3 is TGTGCCAGCAGCCAAGTTTTGAGTATCTCCGAGCAGTACTTC. It codes for CASSQVLSISEQYF. The V call is TRBV14, the J call TRBJ2-7, with D unclear. CDR1 is SGHDN and CDR2 is FVKESK in the germline V gene. Trimming removed 1 base from V and 6 bases from J, with 13 bases in between. The CDR3 is 14 amino acids.

The chain joins TRBV15 to TRBJ2-7; TRBD1 matches 9 bases. Per the germline V gene, CDR1 is LNHNV and CDR2 is YYDKDF (reference sequence). The V segment lost 3 bases and the J segment 2 bases; nucleotides outside the gene matches: 2. CDR3 size: 14 residues. For the CDR3, the DNA is TGTGCCACCAGCAGGGGACAGGGTGCCTACGAGCAGTACTTC. Residues: CATSRGQGAYEQYF.

This chain connects TRBV2 to TRBJ2-2, with 8 bases lining up with TRBD1. Trimming removed 7 bases from V and 6 bases from J; junction bases left unmatched: 10. The CDR3 sequence is 15 residues long. Germline CDR1 SNHLY, CDR2 FYNNEI. The CDR3 loop reads CASIKDRAVSGELFF. The CDR3 bases are TGTGCCAGCATCAAGGACAGGGCGGTATCCGGGGAGCTGTTTTTT.

The rearrangement uses TRBV6-5 and TRBJ1-5, with TRBD1 as a possible D gene (5 bases). CDR1 and CDR2 from the germline V gene are MNHEY and SVGAGI. The CDR3 has 12 amino acids. The V end was cut by 5 bases, the J end by 6 bases, with 8 bases between. The CDR3 here is CASSRQFQPQHF. The CDR3 DNA sequence: TGTGCCAGCAGTAGACAGTTTCAGCCCCAGCATTTT.

The J gene is TRBJ2-3, the V gene TRBV28; D may be TRBD1 (5 bases). The CDR3 is 16 residues long. Germline lookup yields CDR1 MDHEN and CDR2 SYDVKM. The ends were cut back, 3 bases at V and 1 base at J, with 14 bases in the middle. The CDR3 coding sequence is TGTGCCAGCAGTTTTGGTCGGTTAGGGGGCACAGATACGCAGTATTTT. Translation: CASSFGRLGGTDTQYF.

The chain has TRBV5-1 and TRBJ2-7, with TRBD1 matching 8 bases. The CDR3 consists of 20 residues. From germline, CDR1 is SGHRS and CDR2 YFSETQ. J gave up 2 bases and V 0 bases, and 19 bases lay outside the gene matches. CDR3 sequence: CASSLAPSTTGQAKTYEQYF. In DNA, the CDR3 is TGCGCCAGCAGCTTGGCCCCATCAACTACGGGACAGGCAAAAACCTACGAGCAGTACTTC. Filled out from reference TRBV5-1 and TRBJ2-7, the complete variable domain reads KAGVTQTPRYLIKTRGQQVTLSCSPISGHRSVSWYQQTPGQGLQFLFEYFSETQRNKGNFPGRFSGRQFSNSRSEMNVSTLELGDSALYLCASSLAPSTTGQAKTYEQYFGPGTRLTVT.

V and J are TRBV2 and TRBJ2-1; maybe TRBD2 (5 bases). Germline assignment: CDR1 SNHLY and CDR2 FYNNEI. This CDR3 contains 15 residues. Trimming took off 2 bases at V and 10 bases at J, with 18 bases between the two ends. CDR3 coding DNA: TGTGCCAGCAGTGAATATAGACTACAAACTCAGGAGCAGTTCTTC. It translates to CASSEYRLQTQEQFF.

The V call is TRBV5-1, the J call TRBJ2-7; D may be TRBD2 (5 bases). The CDR3 contains 15 residues. The germline gives CDR1 SGHRS, CDR2 YFSETQ. The germline V and J ends were trimmed by 0 bases and 1 base, with 11 bases remaining between them. The DNA for the CDR3 is TGCGCCAGCAGCTTGGGGGGAGCGGCATCCTACGAGCAGTACTTC. Residues: CASSLGGAASYEQYF.

This chain links TRBV29-1 with TRBJ2-1; D is possibly TRBD2 (6 bases). The CDR3 totals 15 residues. Germline values: CDR1 SQVTM, CDR2 ANQGSEA. The V gene lost 3 bases and the J gene lost 4 bases, with 16 bases spanning the gap. The chain's CDR3 is CSVDKVGGDYNEQFF. In DNA form, the CDR3 reads TGCAGCGTTGATAAGGTGGGAGGAGATTACAATGAGCAGTTCTTC.

V and J are TRBV11-3 and TRBJ2-1; 8 bases agree with TRBD2. The CDR3 has 16 residues. The trim removed 1 base at V and 4 bases at J, leaving 6 bases unmatched. The germline V gene encodes CDR1 SGHNT and CDR2 YENEEA. CDR3 DNA sequence: TGTGCCAGCAGCTTAGGGGTGCGGGGGGCTTACAATGAGCAGTTCTTC. This codes for CASSLGVRGAYNEQFF.

The V call is TRBV5-4, the J call TRBJ2-3; 8 bases are a match to TRBD2. V lost 0 bases and J lost 5; bases outside the gene matches: 2. The CDR3 sequence is 14 residues long. CDR1 is SGHNT, CDR2 YYREEE, per germline (reference sequence). The CDR3 region has the DNA TGTGCCAGCAGCTTGGCCAGCGGGGGAGATACGCAGTATTTT. Translated: CASSLASGGDTQYF.

The chain combines TRBV6-1 with TRBJ2-7; D gene uncertain. V was pared by 10 bases and J by 1 base, with 14 bases between. CDR1 is MNHNS, CDR2 SASEGT, per germline. The CDR3 sequence is 13 residues long. CDR3 in amino acids: CATYFVNSYEQYF. The CDR3 DNA sequence: TGTGCCACCTACTTCGTCAATTCCTACGAGCAGTACTTC.

This chain links TRBV14 with TRBJ1-2; D not certain. This CDR3 has 13 amino acids. Germline CDR1 and CDR2: SGHDN and FVKESK. V lost 1 base to trimming and J lost 8 bases, with 11 bases between them. The CDR3 coding sequence is TGTGCCAGCAGCCAAGCCCCCTTCCTAGGCTACACCTTC. This sequence encodes CASSQAPFLGYTF.

The chain uses TRBV9 and TRBJ1-1; D is ambiguous. The CDR3 extends over 13 amino acids. The germline V and J ends were trimmed by 4 bases and 5 bases, with 12 bases remaining between them. Per germline, CDR1 SGDLS and CDR2 YYNGEE. The CDR3 reads CASSPSPGTEAFF. The CDR3, as DNA: TGTGCCAGCAGCCCAAGCCCCGGGACTGAAGCTTTCTTT.

This clone was seen more than once but under ten times. CDR3 region: CASSFTENQPQHF. CDR3 DNA sequence: TGTGCCAGCAGCTTTACCGAGAATCAGCCCCAGCATTTT. The gene calls are TRBV11-2 and TRBJ1-5; D gene unclear. Germline V lookup: CDR1 SGHAT, CDR2 FQNNGV. This CDR3 contains 13 residues. With 3 bases removed from V and 4 bases from J, the gap between germline ends came to 7 bases.

The V call is TRBV30, the J call TRBJ2-2; D perhaps matches TRBD1 (7 bases). Trimming stripped 8 bases from V and 5 bases from J, with 21 bases between. The CDR3 loop spans 15 amino acids. Germline V gene lookup returns CDR1 GTSNPN and CDR2 SVGIG (reference sequence). The CDR3 here is CAGLRGLGGTGELFF. CDR3 DNA sequence: TGTGCCGGCCTTAGGGGGCTAGGGGGGACCGGGGAGCTGTTTTTT.

V is TRBV12-5 and J is TRBJ2-1; 13 bases map to TRBD2. V dropped 4 bases and J dropped 5; count of bases not matched to a gene: 5. Germline V gives CDR1 LGHNT, CDR2 FRNRAP. The length of the CDR3 is 16 residues. The CDR3 DNA is TGTGCTAGTGGTTCCGGGACTAGCGGGATTGACAATGAGCAGTTCTTC. Its translation: CASGSGTSGIDNEQFF.

The table lists this clone with a count of one. This chain connects TRBV5-6 to TRBJ2-2, with unresolved D. Germline assignment: CDR1 SGHDT and CDR2 YYEEEE. This CDR3 is built from 14 residues. V was trimmed by 0 bases and J by 4 bases, leaving 7 bases between them. This CDR3 is CASSLGWSTGELFF. CDR3 DNA: TGTGCCAGCAGCTTGGGATGGAGCACCGGGGAGCTGTTTTTT.

V and J are TRBV5-1 and TRBJ2-1; D call uncertain. V lost 4 bases to trimming and J lost 7 bases, with 12 bases between them. Germline V CDR1 and CDR2: SGHRS, YFSETQ. The length of the CDR3 is 13 residues. The CDR3 sequence is CASSVQVGNEQFF. CDR3 in DNA: TGCGCCAGCAGCGTACAAGTCGGGAATGAGCAGTTCTTC.

A word on this clone: The same CDR3 can be traced to other DNA sequences in this sample. This chain links TRBV18 with TRBJ2-2; possibly TRBD2 for D (6 bases). The CDR3 loop spans 13 amino acids. The V end lost 3 bases, the J end lost 5 bases, and 7 bases lay between the germline ends. Germline V gene lookup returns CDR1 KGHSH and CDR2 LQKENI. The CDR3 here is CASSPAGTGELFF. Written as DNA, the CDR3 is TGTGCCAGCTCACCGGCGGGGACCGGGGAGCTGTTTTTT.